Listed below are T cell receptor beta chains from one sample, sequenced in a study of cytomegalovirus exposure and HLA in healthy donors. TCRdb keeps only in-frame clones here, not all; method: immunoSEQ multiplex PCR. The repertoire holds fewer than 250,000 clones, with about 79% as singletons. Source material: PBMCs. Source of these receptors: a male donor in good health and CMV-seronegative. Each CDR3 is given with its conserved first and last residue. Each record gives: D gene, clone size, V gene, CDR3 length, J gene, CDR3 protein, CDR3 DNA. The D gene is left open where the match is weak. A row's size may be missing; if present it is once, few, many or a size class.

-	-	TRBV27	15	TRBJ1-1	CASSLSRTGDTEAFF	TGTGCCAGCAGTTTATCCCGTACGGGGGACACTGAAGCTTTCTTT
-	-	TRBV7-6	17	TRBJ2-5	CASSLKPPTGGAETQYF	TGTGCCAGCAGCTTAAAGCCGCCTACAGGGGGGGCGGAGACCCAGTACTTC
TRBD1	-	TRBV7-9	14	TRBJ2-2	CASGGQANTGELFF	TGTGCCAGCGGTGGACAGGCGAACACCGGGGAGCTGTTTTTT
TRBD1	once	TRBV27	17	TRBJ1-4	CASRPRGQARPNEKLFF	TGTGCCAGCAGGCCAAGGGGACAGGCTAGGCCTAATGAAAAACTGTTTTTT
TRBD1	-	TRBV11-3	16	TRBJ2-6	CASSTDRGHGANVLTF	TGTGCCAGCAGCACGGACAGGGGGCACGGGGCCAACGTCCTGACTTTC
TRBD1	-	TRBV14	16	TRBJ1-1	CASSQGRGLENTEAFF	TGTGCCAGCAGCCAAGGGAGGGGGCTCGAGAACACTGAAGCTTTCTTT
-	-	TRBV7-9	16	TRBJ2-5	CASSLAAQGFGETQYF	TGTGCCAGCAGCTTAGCGGCGCAGGGATTCGGAGAGACCCAGTACTTC
-	-	TRBV9	13	TRBJ2-2	CASSVARVGELFF	TGTGCCAGCAGCGTAGCTCGAGTCGGGGAGCTGTTTTTT
TRBD2	-	TRBV5-1	17	TRBJ2-1	CASSLGLAGVMGDEQFF	TGCGCCAGCAGCTTGGGACTAGCGGGAGTGATGGGCGATGAGCAGTTCTTC
TRBD1	-	TRBV10-3	19	TRBJ2-6	CAAKGRTGANLSGANVLTF	TGTGCCGCCAAAGGCCGGACAGGGGCGAACCTCTCTGGGGCCAACGTCCTGACTTTC
-	-	TRBV18	16	TRBJ1-4	CASSPPLGATNEKLFF	TGTGCCAGCTCACCACCGCTAGGGGCAACTAATGAAAAACTGTTTTTT
-	-	TRBV5-5	14	TRBJ2-7	CASSPGASTYEQYF	TGTGCCAGCAGCCCTGGAGCCAGCACCTACGAGCAGTACTTC
-	once	TRBV29-1	12	TRBJ1-1	CSVIGVNTEAFF	TGCAGCGTGATCGGGGTGAACACTGAAGCTTTCTTT
-	-	TRBV10-3	13	TRBJ2-3	CAIGGVSTDTQYF	TGTGCCATCGGCGGGGTTAGCACAGATACGCAGTATTTT
TRBD1	-	TRBV19	16	TRBJ1-2	CASSPFPAGGLRGYTF	TGTGCCAGTAGTCCCTTTCCGGCAGGGGGCCTTCGAGGCTACACCTTC
-	once	TRBV11-3	15	TRBJ2-7	CASSLDGQASYEQYF	TGTGCCAGCAGCTTAGACGGCCAGGCGTCCTACGAGCAGTACTTC
TRBD1	-	TRBV13	16	TRBJ1-5	CASSFGTGGGNQPQHF	TGTGCCAGCAGCTTTGGGACAGGGGGCGGCAATCAGCCCCAGCATTTT
-	-	TRBV6-5	16	TRBJ1-1	CASSYPPGSVNTEAFF	TGTGCCAGCAGTTACCCCCCCGGGTCAGTGAACACTGAAGCTTTCTTT
TRBD2	-	TRBV10-1	14	TRBJ2-7	CASSPGLAGVEQYF	TGCGCCAGCAGTCCTGGACTAGCGGGAGTCGAGCAGTACTTC
-	few	TRBV28	14	TRBJ1-3	CASSGTRLLNTIYF	TGTGCCAGCAGCGGGACACGGCTGTTGAACACCATATATTTT
-	few	TRBV14	13	TRBJ2-3	CASSQDQGNTQYF	TGTGCCAGCAGCCAAGATCAGGGAAATACGCAGTATTTT
-	-	TRBV4-3	14	TRBJ1-2	CASSNQGRRDGYTF	TGCGCCAGCAGTAACCAGGGGCGACGTGATGGCTACACCTTC
TRBD2	-	TRBV10-3	15	TRBJ2-3	CAIRLSGASTDTQYF	TGTGCCATCAGGCTTAGCGGGGCCAGCACAGATACGCAGTATTTT
-	-	TRBV5-6	14	TRBJ2-1	CASSLAGGTIEQFF	TGTGCCAGCAGCTTGGCCGGGGGGACAATCGAGCAGTTCTTC
-	-	TRBV5-4	14	TRBJ2-7	CASSLADTAYEQYF	TGTGCCAGCAGCTTGGCCGATACAGCCTACGAGCAGTACTTC
-	-	TRBV7-9	13	TRBJ2-7	CASSHGQTYEQYF	TGTGCCAGCAGCCATGGACAGACCTACGAGCAGTACTTC
-	-	TRBV7-3	16	TRBJ2-1	CASSLMWESPDNEQFF	TGTGCCAGCAGCTTAATGTGGGAGTCGCCCGACAATGAGCAGTTCTTC
-	-	TRBV5-1	15	TRBJ1-1	CASSLGGGYITEAFF	TGCGCCAGCAGCTTGGGCGGGGGATACATCACTGAAGCTTTCTTT
-	-	TRBV27	12	TRBJ1-5	CASGTSYQPQHF	TGTGCCAGCGGGACAAGCTATCAGCCCCAGCATTTT
-	few	TRBV4-1	17	TRBJ1-5	CASSQDGEPYPNQPQHF	TGCGCCAGCAGCCAAGACGGTGAACCGTACCCCAATCAGCCCCAGCATTTT
-	few	TRBV6-6	11	TRBJ2-3	CASSVQGTQYF	TGTGCCAGCAGTGTACAGGGTACGCAGTATTTT
TRBD1	-	TRBV27	14	TRBJ1-2	CASSPRGLGYGYTF	TGTGCCAGCAGTCCCAGGGGGCTGGGGTATGGCTACACCTTC
-	-	TRBV25-1	14	TRBJ2-1	CASSEGAVDNEQFF	TGTGCCAGCAGTGAAGGGGCGGTTGACAATGAGCAGTTCTTC
-	-	TRBV7-9	17	TRBJ2-7	CASSLVGRTYDSYEQYF	TGTGCCAGCAGCTTAGTAGGGAGGACGTATGACTCCTACGAGCAGTACTTC
-	-	TRBV13	11	TRBJ1-2	CASSGGNGYTF	TGTGCCAGCAGCGGGGGGAATGGCTACACCTTC